This T cell receptor (beta chain) was sequenced during a study of T-cell memory formation after mild COVID-19. General observations from the study: SARS-CoV-2 specificity was not confirmed for second-wave clones peaking on day 37. Contracting clones, day 15 to 85, had balanced CD4/CD8, and later expanders favored CD4+. The finding that pre-infection memory included some responding clones suggested that cross-reactive memory joined.

As for this clonotype: No antigen is known for it.

V gave up 6 bases and J gave up 4 bases, with 28 bases separating them. The CDR3 loop spans 18 amino acids. Germline loops: CDR1 SGHDT, CDR2 YYEEEE. From 5'RACE with constant-segment primers came TCR alpha and TCR beta cDNA libraries that carried sample barcodes and UMIs. TCRdb recomputed calls from the 5' RACE reads with MiXCR, one row per CDR3 protein. The data show about 470,000 distinct CDR3 sequences, roughly 25% seen once. Input material: PBMCs or a T cell subset sorted from them (not recorded which). This clonotype was obtained from an adult woman who had mild COVID-19 (a few samples of this study predate the infection). Cell type and time point are not known. The chain employs TRBV5-6 and TRBJ1-2, with a weak D call TRBD1 (5 bases). DNA of the CDR3: TGTGCCAGCATACCGGGGACCGGACATGCAAGGCAAATCTATGGCTACACCTTC. Translation gives CASIPGTGHARQIYGYTF.